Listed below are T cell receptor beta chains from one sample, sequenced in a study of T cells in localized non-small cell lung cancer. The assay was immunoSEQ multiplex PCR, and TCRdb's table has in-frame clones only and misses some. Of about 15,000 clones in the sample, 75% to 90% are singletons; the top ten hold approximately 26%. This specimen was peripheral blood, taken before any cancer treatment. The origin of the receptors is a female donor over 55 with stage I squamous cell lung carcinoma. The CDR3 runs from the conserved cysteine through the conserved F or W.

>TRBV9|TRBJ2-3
CASSVVASRDTQYF
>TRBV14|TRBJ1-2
CASSQDAWSAPAF
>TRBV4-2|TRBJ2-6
CASSQEGALGANVLTF
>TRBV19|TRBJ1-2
CASSIEGNYGYTF
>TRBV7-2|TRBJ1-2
CASRTGLGGYTF
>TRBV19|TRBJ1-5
CASSMARDRLNQPQHF
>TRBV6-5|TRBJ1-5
CASSYREGQPQHF
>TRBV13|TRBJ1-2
CASSLGRPSYGYTF
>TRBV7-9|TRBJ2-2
CASRPPLRLDTGELFF
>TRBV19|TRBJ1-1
CASSMGREAFF
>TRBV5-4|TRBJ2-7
CASSLRQGAMEQYF
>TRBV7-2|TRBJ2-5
CASSRGEAGTQYF
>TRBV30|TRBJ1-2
CAWREVGVKYGYTF
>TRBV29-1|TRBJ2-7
CSVLTGERDEQYF
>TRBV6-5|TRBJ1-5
CASKEDSTNQPQHF
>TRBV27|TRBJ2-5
CASRAFGLAETQYF
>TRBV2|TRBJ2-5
CASIDQHRDQETQYF
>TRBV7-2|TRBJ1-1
CASSFDPNTEAFF
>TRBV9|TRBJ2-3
CASSRGTVGTDTQYF
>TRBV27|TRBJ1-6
CASSAGQGIGSPLHF
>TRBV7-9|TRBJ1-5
CASSLEEAGRQPQHF
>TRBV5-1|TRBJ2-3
CASSLGGRAFYADTQYF
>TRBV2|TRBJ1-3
CASSEVSGNTIYF
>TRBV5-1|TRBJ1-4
CASSLAAQGDEKLFF
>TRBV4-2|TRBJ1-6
CASSQDSSYNSPLHF
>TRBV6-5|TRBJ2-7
CASSELLAGVDEQYF
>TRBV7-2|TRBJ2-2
CASSLASSKTGELFF
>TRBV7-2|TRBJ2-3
CASRAGTSGRGGTDTQYF
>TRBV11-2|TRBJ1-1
CASSLLGRLNTEAFF
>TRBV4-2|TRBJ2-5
CASSQGQFQETQYF
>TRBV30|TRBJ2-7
CAWGQGPPGEQYF
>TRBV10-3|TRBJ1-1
CAISIQGNTEAFF
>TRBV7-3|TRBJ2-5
CASSPSLRTGKETQYF
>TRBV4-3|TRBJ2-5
CASSQDVTGGGETQYF
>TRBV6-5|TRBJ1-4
CASTESQMGKLFF
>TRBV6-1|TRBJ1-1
CASSAPGTAMNTEAFF
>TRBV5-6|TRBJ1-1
CASSLVVDTEAFF
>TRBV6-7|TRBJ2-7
CASSYSTGQGDEQYF
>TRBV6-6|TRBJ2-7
CASSATGALDEQYF
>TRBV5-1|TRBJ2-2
CASNKDTGELFF
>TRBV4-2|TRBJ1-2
CASSRGQGYGYTF
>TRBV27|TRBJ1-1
CASSLGWISGNTEAFF
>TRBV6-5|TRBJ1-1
CASSQQGATEAFF
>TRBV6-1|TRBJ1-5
CASSETRSSSRPQHF